This TCR beta chain was identified in a study of cytomegalovirus exposure and HLA in healthy donors. Clones were read by immunoSEQ multiplex PCR, and TCRdb kept only the in-frame ones, dropping some. The sample includes approximately 98,000 clones, about 94% of them seen just once. The CDR3 spans 16 residues. From germline, CDR1 is MGHDK and CDR2 SYGVNS. Trimming shortened V by 5 bases and J by 0 bases, and 13 bases separated the two germline ends. Input material: PBMCs. This sequence was found in a woman between 18 and 30 years old in good health and CMV-seronegative. V usage is TRBV25-1 and J usage is TRBJ2-2; maybe TRBD1 (5 bases). The CDR3 nucleotides are TGTGCCAGCAGTCGATCCGACAGACCGAACACCGGGGAGCTGTTTTTT. Residues: CASSRSDRPNTGELFF. Using reference TRBV25-1 and TRBJ2-2 for the parts outside the CDR3, the full variable domain is EADIYQTPRYLVIGTGKKITLECSQTMGHDKMYWYQQDPGMELHLIHYSYGVNSTEKGDLSSESTVSRIRTEHFPLTLESARPSHTSQYLCASSRSDRPNTGELFFGEGSRLTVL.